Below, 32 T cell receptor beta chains from the same sample are listed, as sequenced in a study of blood T cell repertoires in COVID-19 (TCRdb year 2020). Library preparation used the immunoSEQ multiplex PCR assay. What TCRdb holds here is the immuneACCESS table cut down to in-frame rearrangements. Part of the clones is not present; checked against another copy, under half of the missing clones reflect an unresolved V gene, and the others are unexplained. A total of about 300,000 clones appear in this sample, roughly 89% of them only once. The ten top clones hold roughly 2.9% of the sample. Sequences were obtained from PBMCs or T cells enriched from blood (not recorded which). These receptors all stem from a woman in her fifties or sixties who had been exposed to COVID-19.

The V call is TRBV30, the J call TRBJ1-5; D ambiguous. Trimming pared 2 bases from V and 6 bases from J, leaving 8 bases between. Germline CDR1 and CDR2: GTSNPN and SVGIG (reference sequence). This CDR3 has 12 amino acids. The CDR3 sequence is CAWSPGTQPQHF. The DNA for the CDR3 is TGTGCCTGGAGTCCAGGTACTCAGCCCCAGCATTTT.

The chain links TRBV7-8 to TRBJ1-5; tentative D call: TRBD1 (6 bases). V was cut by 5 bases and J by 0 bases, with 14 bases left in between. In germline, CDR1 is SGHVS, CDR2 FQNEAQ. The CDR3 runs 16 residues. The chain's CDR3 is CASSPNRDHSNQPQHF. CDR3 DNA sequence: TGTGCCAGCAGCCCTAACAGGGATCATAGCAATCAGCCCCAGCATTTT.

The chain employs TRBV5-6 and TRBJ1-5; no reliable D call. This CDR3 is built from 16 residues. Trimming left V 1 base short and J 1 base short, with 12 bases between. Germline loops: CDR1 SGHDT, CDR2 YYEEEE. The CDR3: CASSLFRQQSNQPQHF. The CDR3, as DNA: TGTGCCAGCAGCTTGTTTAGGCAACAGAGCAATCAGCCCCAGCATTTT.

The V and J genes are TRBV2 and TRBJ2-5, with 8 bases fitting TRBD2. This CDR3 is 16 amino acids long. The V gene end was trimmed by 0 bases and the J gene end by 5 bases; junction bases not matched to a gene: 8. Germline CDR1 is SNHLY and CDR2 is FYNNEI. DNA of the CDR3: TGTGCCAGCAGTGAAGCGCCGGGACTAGGCGGGGAGACCCAGTACTTC. Its translation is CASSEAPGLGGETQYF.

This chain joins TRBV29-1 and TRBJ2-5; TRBD1 aligns across 9 bases. Germline CDR1 reads SQVTM; CDR2 reads ANQGSEA. V gave up 4 bases and J gave up 4 bases; unmatched junction bases: 4. This CDR3 has 13 residues. CDR3 sequence: CSVGQGVGETQYF. The CDR3 DNA sequence: TGCAGCGTTGGACAGGGGGTCGGAGAGACCCAGTACTTC. The entire variable domain, with the rest obtained from reference TRBV29-1 and TRBJ2-5, is as follows: SAVISQKPSRDICQRGTSLTIQCQVDSQVTMMFWYRQQPGQSLTLIATANQGSEATYESGFVIDKFPISRPNLTFSTLTVSNMSPEDSSIYLCSVGQGVGETQYFGPGTRLLVL.

Regarding this clone: Other DNA sequences of this sample code for an identical CDR3. The chain carries TRBV28 and TRBJ2-5, with TRBD2 identical over 8 bases. CDR1 is MDHEN, CDR2 SYDVKM, per germline. After removal of 3 bases from V and 4 bases from J, the junction contained 4 bases not matched to a gene. The CDR3 contains 14 residues. In DNA, the CDR3 is TGTGCCAGCAGTTTCGGGGGGGTGGCAGAGACCCAGTACTTC. As protein: CASSFGGVAETQYF.

This chain uses TRBV5-1 with TRBJ1-3, with a weak D call TRBD1 (5 bases). The CDR3 spans 17 residues. Trimming cost V 0 bases and J 0 bases, with 13 bases left between them. From germline, CDR1 is SGHRS and CDR2 YFSETQ. CDR3 in amino acids: CASSLGGQSPSGNTIYF. The CDR3, as DNA: TGCGCCAGCAGCTTGGGGGGCCAGAGCCCCTCTGGAAACACCATATATTTT.

The chain joins TRBV3-1 (or the pseudogene TRBV3-2) to TRBJ2-1, with 7 bases fitting TRBD2. There are 13 residues in the CDR3. Germline assignment: CDR1 LGHDT and CDR2 YNNKEL (reference sequence). Losses at the gene ends were 5 bases for V and 10 bases for J; bases not matched to a gene: 8. The CDR3 spells CASSSLPLAEQFF. The CDR3 DNA reads as TGTGCCAGCAGCTCCCTTCCACTAGCGGAGCAGTTCTTC.

V is TRBV6-1 and J is TRBJ2-7, with a weak D call TRBD2 (6 bases). This CDR3 has 16 amino acids. Looked up from germline, CDR1 is MNHNS and CDR2 is SASEGT. Trimming removed 4 bases at V and 7 bases at J, with 23 bases between. CDR3 coding DNA: TGTGCCAGCAGTGCAGCCCCGCGGGGACCCCTGTTAGAGCAGTACTTC. This translates into CASSAAPRGPLLEQYF.

The rearrangement links TRBV28 to TRBJ1-4; 7 bases map to TRBD1. Germline assignment: CDR1 MDHEN and CDR2 SYDVKM. The ends lost 0 bases at V and 5 bases at J; junction bases unmatched: 6. The CDR3 runs 16 residues. The CDR3 reads CASSLWSLQGNEKLFF. The CDR3 region has the DNA TGTGCCAGCAGTTTATGGTCGTTACAGGGGAATGAAAAACTGTTTTTT.

J is TRBJ2-5 and V is TRBV7-2, with unresolved D. This CDR3 region has 16 residues. The V end lost 0 bases, the J end lost 0 bases, and 11 bases lay between the germline ends. Germline lookup yields CDR1 SGHTA and CDR2 FQGNSA. This chain's CDR3 is CASSLAALWDQETQYF. The CDR3, as DNA: TGTGCCAGCAGCTTAGCAGCGCTTTGGGACCAAGAGACCCAGTACTTC.

This clone has just one count. The chain combines TRBV27 with TRBJ2-3; D is possibly TRBD1 (5 bases). Trimming stripped 1 base from V and 8 bases from J, with 13 bases between. This CDR3 is built from 14 residues. Germline values: CDR1 MNHEY, CDR2 SMNVEV (reference sequence). The CDR3 is CASSLYGRDATQYF. Written as DNA, the CDR3 is TGTGCCAGCAGTTTATATGGCAGGGATGCTACGCAGTATTTT.

The V gene is TRBV7-2, the J gene TRBJ1-6; unclear D gene. The CDR3 spans 14 residues. Between the trimmed V and J ends, which lost 3 bases and 6 bases, there was a span of 9 bases. The germline CDR1 and CDR2 sequences are SGHTA and FQGNSA. The CDR3 DNA is TGTGCCAGCAGCTTTCAGGTTTTTAATTCACCCCTCCACTTT. It encodes CASSFQVFNSPLHF.

This clone is a singleton in its sample. The chain employs TRBV12-3 or TRBV12-4 and TRBJ1-2, with a weak D call TRBD1 (6 bases). The CDR3 is 13 amino acids. Trimming shortened V by 9 bases and J by 0 bases, and 11 bases separated the two germline ends. CDR3 sequence: CASQQGTNYGYTF. The CDR3 DNA reads as TGTGCCAGTCAACAGGGTACTAACTATGGCTACACCTTC.

CDR3 sequence (DNA): TGTGCCATCAAATCTAGCGGGGGGGGTACAGATACGCAGTATTTT. Translating gives CAIKSSGGGTDTQYF. The rearrangement links TRBV10-3 to TRBJ2-3, with TRBD2 matching over 12 bases. The CDR3 length is 15 residues. Trimming removed 7 bases from V and 3 bases from J; junction bases left unmatched: 5. Germline V CDR1 and CDR2: ENHRY, SYGVKD.

V usage is TRBV20-1 and J usage is TRBJ1-2, with 7 nucleotides matching TRBD1. Germline CDR1 DFQATT, CDR2 SNEGSKA (reference sequence). The CDR3 is 11 residues long. J gave up 8 bases and V 6 bases, and 6 bases lay outside the gene matches. In nucleotides, the CDR3 is TGCAGTGCGTCCGGGACAGACGGCTACACCTTC. Translation: CSASGTDGYTF.

CDR3 sequence (DNA): TGTGCCAGGGACTCCCTTGGGGTGGGGGGGAGTTTTCTGGCGAACACTGAAGCTTTCTTT. Protein: CARDSLGVGGSFLANTEAFF. V is TRBV3-1 (or the pseudogene TRBV3-2) and J is TRBJ1-1; D is perhaps TRBD1 (5 bases). Between the trimmed V and J ends, which lost 9 bases and 1 base, there was a span of 33 bases. CDR3 length: 20 residues. The germline V gene has CDR1 LGHDT and CDR2 YNNKEL (reference sequence).

The chain carries TRBV18 and TRBJ1-5; a possible D gene is TRBD1 (5 bases). V was pared by 3 bases and J by 3 bases, with 15 bases between. This CDR3 has 16 residues. Germline V lookup: CDR1 KGHSH, CDR2 LQKENI. CDR3 DNA sequence: TGTGCCAGCTCACCCTCCGGGCAGGGATCCAATCAGCCCCAGCATTTT. This sequence encodes CASSPSGQGSNQPQHF.

CDR3 region: CASRTGTGGNQPQHF. The CDR3, as DNA: TGTGCCAGCAGGACCGGGACAGGGGGTAATCAGCCCCAGCATTTT. The chain uses TRBV27 and TRBJ1-5; 11 bases are a match to TRBD1. The trim removed 6 bases at V and 4 bases at J, leaving 5 bases unmatched. Germline-derived CDR1 and CDR2 are MNHEY and SMNVEV (reference sequence). This CDR3 spans 15 amino acids.

The chain has TRBV6-5 and TRBJ1-2, with D unresolved. V shed 2 bases and J shed 7 bases, with 14 bases lying between them. The CDR3 loop spans 14 amino acids. Germline CDR1 MNHEY, CDR2 SVGAGI. CDR3 in DNA: TGTGCCAGCAGTTACGAACAGTCTGCCCGTGGCTACACCTTC. Translating it yields CASSYEQSARGYTF.

The chain recombines TRBV7-2 with TRBJ2-2; 8 positions agree with TRBD2. CDR1 is SGHTA and CDR2 is FQGNSA in the germline V gene. J gave up 4 bases and V 2 bases, and 6 bases lay outside the gene matches. This CDR3 is built from 16 residues. CDR3 nucleotides: TGTGCCAGCAGCTTACATGCGGGGGGTGGCACCGGGGAGCTGTTTTTT. Its translation is CASSLHAGGGTGELFF.

The chain combines TRBV15 with TRBJ1-5; the D is unclear. The ends were cut back, 3 bases at V and 3 bases at J, with 12 bases in the middle. The CDR3 consists of 15 residues. Germline assignment: CDR1 LNHNV and CDR2 YYDKDF (reference sequence). The chain's CDR3 is CATSSSRVINQPQHF. For the CDR3, the DNA is TGTGCCACCAGCAGCAGTCGGGTGATCAATCAGCCCCAGCATTTT.

This chain joins TRBV30 and TRBJ1-6; D is unclear. This CDR3 is 15 amino acids long. In germline, CDR1 is GTSNPN, CDR2 SVGIG (reference sequence). Trimming took off 0 bases at V and 12 bases at J, with 18 bases between the two ends. CDR3 nucleotides: TGTGCCTGGAGTGTTCAGGTCGGCAGTTACCTACCCCTCCACTTT. Its protein is CAWSVQVGSYLPLHF.

The V and J genes are TRBV6-1 and TRBJ1-3; D is perhaps TRBD1 (5 bases). The CDR3 totals 17 residues. Trimming took off 4 bases at V and 0 bases at J, with 16 bases between the two ends. Per the germline V gene, CDR1 is MNHNS and CDR2 is SASEGT. DNA for the CDR3: TGTGCCAGCAGTGCGACCCGACAGAGCCCCTCTGGAAACACCATATATTTT. It yields the protein CASSATRQSPSGNTIYF.

The V call is TRBV18, the J call TRBJ2-7; D call uncertain. The CDR3 runs to 13 residues. Trimming stripped 1 base from V and 4 bases from J, with 8 bases between. Germline CDR1 is KGHSH and CDR2 is LQKENI. The CDR3 DNA sequence: TGTGCCAGCTCACCACAGAGCGAGTACGAGCAGTACTTC. Amino acids: CASSPQSEYEQYF.

This chain uses TRBV13 with TRBJ2-7; TRBD1 matches 7 bases. The V and J ends lost 1 base and 3 bases, in that order; junction bases with no gene match: 3. The CDR3 covers 14 residues. CDR1 is PRHDT and CDR2 is FYEKMQ in the germline V gene (reference sequence). The CDR3 sequence is CASSLVRQGYEQYF. The CDR3 nucleotides read TGTGCCAGCAGCTTAGTAAGACAGGGCTACGAGCAGTACTTC. The whole variable domain, filled in from reference TRBV13 and TRBJ2-7, reads AAGVIQSPRHLIKEKRETATLKCYPIPRHDTVYWYQQGPGQDPQFLISFYEKMQSDKGSIPDRFSAQQFSDYHSELNMSSLELGDSALYFCASSLVRQGYEQYFGPGTRLTVT.

The rearrangement joins TRBV4-1 to TRBJ2-7; D is unresolved. The CDR3 has 16 amino acids. Germline CDR1 is MGHRA and CDR2 is YSYEKL. Deletions cut 0 bases from V and 9 bases from J, with 21 bases between. Written as DNA, the CDR3 is TGCGCCAGCAGCCAAGATTCCCGGCATGGAGATGTTTTGCAGTACTTC. Translation: CASSQDSRHGDVLQYF.

The chain links TRBV27 to TRBJ2-7, with 8 bases lining up with TRBD1. The germline CDR1 and CDR2 sequences are MNHEY and SMNVEV (reference sequence). This CDR3 is 14 amino acids long. V shed 6 bases, J shed 4 bases, and the junction held 8 bases outside the gene matches. The CDR3 protein is CASRWTGSDYEQYF. The CDR3, as DNA: TGTGCCAGCAGATGGACAGGGTCCGATTACGAGCAGTACTTC.

The chain links TRBV7-2 to TRBJ1-2; the match to TRBD1 covers 10 bases. The trim removed 5 bases at V and 8 bases at J, leaving 8 bases unmatched. Germline V gene sequence: CDR1 SGHTA, CDR2 FQGNSA. The CDR3 is 14 amino acids. CDR3 sequence: CASSTGTGVNGYTF. CDR3 DNA sequence: TGTGCCAGCAGCACCGGGACAGGGGTAAACGGCTACACCTTC.

The chain uses TRBV29-1 and TRBJ2-5; no definite D call. Trimming removed 8 bases at V and 0 bases at J, with 7 bases between. The CDR3 sequence is 11 residues long. CDR1 is SQVTM and CDR2 is ANQGSEA in the germline V gene. CDR3 residues: CSRQYQETQYF. CDR3 DNA sequence: TGCAGCCGTCAGTACCAAGAGACCCAGTACTTC.

This chain links TRBV28 with TRBJ2-7, with D tentatively TRBD1 (6 bases). With 6 bases removed from V and 3 bases from J, the gap between germline ends came to 15 bases. CDR1 is MDHEN and CDR2 is SYDVKM in the germline V gene. This CDR3 is 14 amino acids long. The CDR3 sequence: CASSKKGDSYEQYF. CDR3 DNA sequence: TGTGCCAGCAGCAAGAAGGGGGATAGCTACGAGCAGTACTTC.

This chain joins TRBV7-2 and TRBJ2-7, with a tentative D call TRBD2 (6 bases). This CDR3 comprises 14 residues. Germline V CDR1 and CDR2: SGHTA, FQGNSA. V was pared by 0 bases and J by 1 base, with 7 bases between. Here the CDR3 DNA reads TGTGCCAGCAGCTTAGCGGGGAGGTCCTACGAGCAGTACTTC. This gives the protein CASSLAGRSYEQYF.